This is a list of T cell receptor beta chains from one sample in a study of blood T cell repertoires in COVID-19. Generated by immunoSEQ multiplex PCR, the TCRdb table keeps only in-frame clones and is missing some. The sample contains hundreds of thousands of clones, approximately 86% of which appear only once. Sequenced input: peripheral blood. Source of these receptors: a man aged 80 or over with acute or convalescent COVID-19. The CDR3 runs from the conserved cysteine through the conserved F or W.

V gene: TRBV10-3
CDR3 protein: CAISVTSGGFSYEQYF

V gene: TRBV10-2
CDR3 protein: CASSESQGPGYTF

V gene: TRBV3-1/TRBV3-2
CDR3 protein: CASSQGPPGGEAFF

V gene: TRBV5-1
CDR3 protein: CASSLGQWMADTQYF

V gene: TRBV2
CDR3 protein: CASRWTEGEDEKLFF

V gene: TRBV4-2
CDR3 protein: CASSQERSYEQYF

V gene: TRBV6-5
CDR3 protein: CASSRSGQRGGEQYF

V gene: TRBV7-9
CDR3 protein: CASSPREINEKLFF

V gene: TRBV15
CDR3 protein: CATSRDRTERWQPQHF

V gene: TRBV7-3
CDR3 protein: CASSLWDLSNTGELFF

V gene: TRBV4-3
CDR3 protein: CASSQDQGSYEQYF

V gene: TRBV15
CDR3 protein: CATSRDLAGLYNEQFF

V gene: TRBV5-1
CDR3 protein: CASSLAGITDTQYF

V gene: TRBV19
CDR3 protein: CASRTVTGGMHGYTF

V gene: TRBV10-3
CDR3 protein: CAISDRTAMGNYEQYF

V gene: TRBV29-1
CDR3 protein: CSVERGGADTQYF

V gene: TRBV5-6
CDR3 protein: CASSPRVLNTEAFF

V gene: TRBV7-9
CDR3 protein: CASSRDLSSYEQYF

V gene: TRBV7-2
CDR3 protein: CASTLSAGVGEQYF

V gene: TRBV9
CDR3 protein: CASSVGGWLESRDTQYF

V gene: TRBV5-1
CDR3 protein: CASSQDNNYGYTF

V gene: TRBV4-2
CDR3 protein: CASSQVTSGTDTQYF

V gene: TRBV5-1
CDR3 protein: CASSFERGAGTDTQYF

V gene: TRBV19
CDR3 protein: CASSIGPSTYEQYF